This passage covers 3 T cell receptor beta chains from one sample sequenced in a study of T cell repertoires in cytomegalovirus infection. Their antigen targets remain unknown. Each CDR3 protein gets one entry after TCRdb re-called the reads with MiXCR. The sample consists of 750,000 to 950,000 distinct CDR3 sequences, almost 30% of them appearing once. The sample in question was cultured CD8+ T cells from PBMCs, obtained from culture after CMV antigen stimulation. These receptors were collected from a human donor in good health (CMV status not recorded). Some clones in this sample may be carry-over from other donors' samples.

This clonotype came up many times. V usage is TRBV7-2 and J usage is TRBJ2-7; the D gene is possibly TRBD2 (7 bases). Trimming removed 5 bases from V and 6 bases from J, with 29 bases in between. CDR1 and CDR2 from the germline V gene are SGHTA and FQGNSA. The CDR3 contains 18 residues. Here the CDR3 DNA reads TGTGCCAGCAGCGACCCGGGGAGGGGGGGGGCCGCGCTGAGCGAGCAGTACTTC. It codes for CASSDPGRGGAALSEQYF.

The rearrangement uses TRBV12-3 or TRBV12-4 and TRBJ2-6; possibly TRBD2 for D (7 bases). Deletions cut 5 bases from V and 0 bases from J, with 14 bases between. The CDR3 runs 17 residues. CDR3 region: CASSPRGARSGANVLTF. For the CDR3, the DNA is TGTGCCAGCAGTCCCCGGGGGGCCCGCTCTGGGGCCAACGTCCTGACTTTC.

This clonotype was detected many times. V is TRBV7-2 and J is TRBJ1-3; D is undetermined. V lost 8 bases and J lost 3, with 14 bases in between. The CDR3 covers 14 residues. Germline lookup yields CDR1 SGHTA and CDR2 FQGNSA. CDR3 nucleotides: TGTGCCAGCTTCGAGGTCGGCAGTGGAAACACCATATATTTT. As protein: CASFEVGSGNTIYF.